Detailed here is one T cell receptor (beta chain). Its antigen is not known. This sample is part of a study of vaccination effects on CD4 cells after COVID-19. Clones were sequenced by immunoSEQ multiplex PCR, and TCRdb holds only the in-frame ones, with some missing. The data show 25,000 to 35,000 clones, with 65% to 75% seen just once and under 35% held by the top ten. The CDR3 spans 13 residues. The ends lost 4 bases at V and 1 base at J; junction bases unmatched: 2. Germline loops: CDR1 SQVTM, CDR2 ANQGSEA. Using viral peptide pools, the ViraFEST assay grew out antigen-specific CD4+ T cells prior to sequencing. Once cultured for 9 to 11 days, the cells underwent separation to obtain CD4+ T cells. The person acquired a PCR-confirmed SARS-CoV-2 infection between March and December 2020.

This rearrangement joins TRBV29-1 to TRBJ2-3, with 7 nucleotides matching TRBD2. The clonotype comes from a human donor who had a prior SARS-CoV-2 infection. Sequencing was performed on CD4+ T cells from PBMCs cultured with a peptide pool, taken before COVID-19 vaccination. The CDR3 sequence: CSVGAGGTDTQYF. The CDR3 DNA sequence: TGCAGCGTTGGGGCGGGGGGCACAGATACGCAGTATTTT.